This entry features one T cell receptor beta chain sequence. Its cognate antigen has yet to be identified. Base qualities are not recorded, but no much larger clone differs from it by a single base. The donors were healthy, HIV-negative adults who had no recently reported acute infections or vaccinations. Only Caucasian adults living in Nashville, Tennessee, USA were represented among the donors. CD4+ T cells were enriched by magnetic negative selection, after which naive cells were positively selected on CD45RA and the negative fraction was taken as the memory subset. Blood was collected by leukapheresis, and PBMCs were isolated by Ficoll-Histopaque density gradient centrifugation and then cryopreserved in liquid nitrogen vapor phase. Analytical flow cytometry was used to check the purity and quantity of every magnetically sorted T cell population. Genomic DNA was isolated from each sorted fraction and quantified by UV absorbance on a Nanodrop 2000c.

The CDR3 starts with the cysteine, ends with the phenylalanine, and has 15 residues. The DNA shown is the 45-base CDR3, in frame from base 1. CDR1 and CDR2 are drawn from the germline V gene: SNHLY, FYNNEI. V sheds 7 bases and J sheds 0 bases, leaving 12 bases between their ends. This entry is derived from a study of shared clonotypes between healthy human individuals (TCRdb year 2020). Concerning the study at large: The cohort comprised a couple of women and three men aged 18 to 49 years. For each donor, CD4 naive and CD4 memory were each run on three plates, CD8 naive on two plates, and CD8 memory on one plate. To estimate repertoire size and how much clonotypes are shared between individuals, the study performed deep sequencing of blood TCR repertoires from roughly five healthy adults. To increase sequencing depth and limit assay-specific biases, TCR repertoire library preparation and sequencing were carried out by different laboratories using diverse techniques. Per donor, leukapheresis produced somewhere between about 0.94 and 8.9 billion PBMCs. Results the study describes overall, beyond this receptor: Across a few donors, approximately 5% of naive CD4, roughly 3.4% of naive CD8, around 2.5% of memory CD4, and 0.4% of memory CD8 clonotypes were shared. Based on pairwise subsampling, the degree of clonotype sharing among donors was expected to be affected by sequencing depth. Sampling was restricted to blood, and TCR repertoires in tissue are likely to differ from TCR repertoires in blood. Estimated clonotype richness was generally larger for naive than for memory subsets. Even with the large sequencing depth, rarefaction of the sorted-subset datasets indicated that sequencing was incomplete. Because the study included a small number of donors, the genetic and exposure-history diversity represented was limited. Compared with non-shared clonotypes, clonotypes shared by all four sorted-subset donors had higher generation probabilities.

Using the deep immunoSEQ assay, multiplex PCR amplified TCR CDR3 regions from genomic DNA. Extracted genomic DNA from each cell subset was distributed evenly across all wells of several immunoSEQ 96-well plates, and each plate was treated as a replicate. Each replicate PCR for sorted subsets received about 220 ng genomic DNA, equal to 30,000 or so T cell genomes. The purified libraries were quantified using a Qubit 3.0 fluorometer, sized with a Bioanalyzer 2100, and then quantified again using the KAPA Library Quantification kit. A separate single-read 150-cycle Illumina NextSeq 550 flow cell was used to sequence each immunoSEQ 96-well plate. Regarding the original processing steps: The immunoSEQ output contained only junctional sequences without quality scores, so filtering could not match that applied to full-length reads. Sequences were annotated with PyIR, a Python wrapper for IgBLAST v1.9, and V/J genes and CDR3 were assigned using IMGT germline references. Any read was removed if the V/J assignment was weak (E-value above 1e-6), the CDR3 was missing, or the read contained stop codons, out-of-frame junctions, or ambiguous translated residues. A V3J clonotype was defined by an identical inferred V gene, J gene, and CDR3 amino acid sequence. To compute the percentage overlap between repertoires, the number of shared unique clonotypes was divided by the size of the smaller repertoire. RTK rarefaction, the Chao1 estimator, and Recon v2.1 estimates of unobserved clonotypes were used to assess repertoire richness. Generation probabilities for all TCRbeta clonotypes obtained by the gDNA method from a handful of donors were computed using OLGA. The table was pulled from immuneACCESS by TCRdb, which kept in-frame rearrangements only. Such tables lose some clones; where checked, under half of the loss comes from unresolved V genes, and the rest has no known cause. V and J calls and clone size are copied from that table; D and trimming were computed from the DNA. The sample table records roughly 1.5 million clones; 98% of these occur just once. The top ten hold about 0.42% of the sample.

The sequenced material came from naive CD4+ T cells sorted from blood. The sample's cell subset or site label, decoded: CD45RA+ positively selected. This TCR was recovered from a man aged 30-40 years in good health. This sequence uses TRBV2 and TRBJ1-4, and possibly TRBD1, on 6 matching bases. The DNA sequence is given as TGTGCCAGCACCCAGGGGATTGCAACTAATGAAAAACTGTTTTTT. Its translation reads: CASTQGIATNEKLFF.